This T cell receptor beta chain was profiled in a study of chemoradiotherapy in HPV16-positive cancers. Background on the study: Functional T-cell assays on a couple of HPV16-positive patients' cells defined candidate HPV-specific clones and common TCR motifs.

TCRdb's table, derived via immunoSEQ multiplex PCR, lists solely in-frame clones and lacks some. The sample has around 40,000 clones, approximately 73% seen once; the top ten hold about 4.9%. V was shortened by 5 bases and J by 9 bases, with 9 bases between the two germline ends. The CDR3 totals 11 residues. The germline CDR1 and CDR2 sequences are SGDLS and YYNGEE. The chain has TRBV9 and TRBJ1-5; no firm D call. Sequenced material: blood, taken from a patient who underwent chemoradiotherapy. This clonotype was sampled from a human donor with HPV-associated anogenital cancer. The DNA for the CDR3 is TGTGCCAGCAGTCTTCTGGCGCCCCAGCATTTT. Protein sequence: CASSLLAPQHF.